The 2 T cell receptor beta chains below were found in one sample sequenced in a study of shared clonotypes between healthy human individuals. Libraries were prepared by immunoSEQ multiplex PCR; TCRdb keeps only in-frame clonotypes and omits some of them. The sample carries about 2 million clones, 85% to 95% recorded once. The sequencing input was naive CD4+ T cells sorted from blood. Subset noted: CD45RA+ positively selected. The receptors were sampled from a man younger than 35 in good health.

V and J are TRBV7-6 and TRBJ2-5; 8 bases align to TRBD1. The length of the CDR3 is 13 residues. V gave up 4 bases and J gave up 5 bases; unmatched junction bases: 3. Germline CDR1 reads SGHVS; CDR2 reads FNYEAQ. The CDR3 region has the DNA TGTGCCAGCAGCTGGACAGGGTCGGAGACCCAGTACTTC. Translated, it gives CASSWTGSETQYF.

The gene calls are TRBV5-1 and TRBJ1-1, with 7 positions matching TRBD1. Germline CDR1 reads SGHRS; CDR2 reads YFSETQ. J lost 2 bases, V lost 4 bases, and 5 bases had no gene match. CDR3 length equals 14 residues. The CDR3 reads CASSTGQENTEAFF. In DNA, the CDR3 is TGCGCCAGCAGCACTGGACAGGAAAACACTGAAGCTTTCTTT.